Each of the 32 T cell receptor beta chains below was sequenced from the same sample in a study of T cell repertoires in cytomegalovirus infection. Their target antigens are unknown. In TCRdb, the reads were re-called with MiXCR into one record per CDR3 protein. In the table there are around 570,000 distinct CDR3 sequences, around two fifths of which are singletons. The source was cultured PBMCs, collected from culture after CMV antigen stimulation. These receptors were collected from a human donor in good health (CMV status not recorded). Some clones in this sample may be carry-over from other donors' samples.

V and J are TRBV12-3 or TRBV12-4 and TRBJ2-7, with TRBD1 identical over 9 bases. The CDR3 has 14 amino acids. Trimming at V came to 6 bases and at J to 3 bases, leaving 6 bases not matched to a gene. The CDR3 region has the DNA TGTGCCAGCAGGGACGGGACAGGGATCTACGAGCAGTACTTC. Amino acid sequence: CASRDGTGIYEQYF.

There are a few counts of this clonotype. V usage is TRBV7-2 and J usage is TRBJ1-2; D is undetermined. Trimming took 5 bases from V and 4 from J, leaving 17 bases between them. This CDR3 has 15 amino acids. Germline loops: CDR1 SGHTA, CDR2 FQGNSA. In nucleotides, the CDR3 is TGTGCCAGCAGCCAAAGGTCGGCTCTCCTCTATGGCTACACCTTC. Protein: CASSQRSALLYGYTF. The variable domain in full, completed from reference TRBV7-2 and TRBJ1-2, reads GAGVSQSPSNKVTEKGKDVELRCDPISGHTALYWYRQSLGQGLEFLIYFQGNSAPDKSGLPSDRFSAERTGGSVSTLTIQRTQQEDSAVYLCASSQRSALLYGYTFGSGTRLTVV.

This chain joins TRBV7-9 and TRBJ1-1, with D uncertain. Germline assignment: CDR1 SEHNR and CDR2 FQNEAQ (reference sequence). Trimming stripped 4 bases from V and 1 base from J, with 19 bases between. This CDR3 comprises 17 residues. CDR3 amino acids: CASSSPYFNVGNTEAFF. In DNA, the CDR3 is TGTGCCAGCAGCTCCCCATACTTTAATGTCGGGAACACTGAAGCTTTCTTT. The complete variable domain, with remaining parts taken from reference TRBV7-9 and TRBJ1-1, reads DTGVSQNPRHKITKRGQNVTFRCDPISEHNRLYWYRQTLGQGPEFLTYFQNEAQLEKSRLLSDRFSAERPKGSFSTLEIQRTEQGDSAMYLCASSSPYFNVGNTEAFFGQGTRLTVV.

The CDR3, as DNA: TGTGCCAGCAGTTACGCGGTATCATACGAGCAGTACTTC. Its translation: CASSYAVSYEQYF. This rearrangement joins TRBV6-6 to TRBJ2-7; D unresolved. This CDR3 is built from 13 residues. Germline loops: CDR1 MNHNY, CDR2 SVGAGI (reference sequence). The germline V and J ends were trimmed by 2 bases and 4 bases, with 9 bases remaining between them.

The genes are TRBV12-3 or TRBV12-4 and TRBJ2-5; weak D call: TRBD2 (5 bases). The germline V and J ends were trimmed by 1 base and 2 bases, with 11 bases remaining between them. The CDR3 spans 15 residues. Written as DNA, the CDR3 is TGTGCCAGCAGTTTAGGGCAGACGGGACAAGAGACCCAGTACTTC. Its protein product is CASSLGQTGQETQYF.

This clonotype was counted many times. This rearrangement joins TRBV7-2 to TRBJ1-1; TRBD1 matches 7 bases. Looked up from germline, CDR1 is SGHTA and CDR2 is FQGNSA. The CDR3 covers 14 residues. V lost 5 bases and J lost 1; bases outside the gene matches: 4. The CDR3 reads CASSLRTGNTEAFF. The CDR3 DNA sequence: TGTGCCAGCAGCCTACGGACAGGGAACACTGAAGCTTTCTTT.

The J gene is TRBJ2-3, the V gene TRBV7-2, with 9 positions matching TRBD2. CDR3 length equals 17 residues. Per germline, CDR1 SGHTA and CDR2 FQGNSA. V shed 3 bases, J shed 6 bases, and the junction held 13 bases outside the gene matches. CDR3 sequence (DNA): TGTGCCAGCAGCTTCCCTGGGTGGCGGGGGGGCTTGGATACGCAGTATTTT. It translates to CASSFPGWRGGLDTQYF.

The V call is TRBV7-2, the J call TRBJ2-7, with 8 bases lining up with TRBD2. V dropped 7 bases and J dropped 5; count of bases not matched to a gene: 7. The CDR3 extends over 13 amino acids. CDR1 is SGHTA and CDR2 is FQGNSA in the germline V gene. Here the CDR3 DNA reads TGTGCCAGCAACCGGGAGGGACTACACGAGCAGTACTTC. Translated: CASNREGLHEQYF.

The chain has TRBV3-1 and TRBJ2-7; 9 positions match TRBD2. The germline gives CDR1 LGHDT, CDR2 YNNKEL (reference sequence). The CDR3 sequence is 15 residues long. Unmatched junction bases numbered 4, after V lost 4 bases and J lost 0 bases. CDR3 DNA: TGTGCCAGCAGCCTGGGACTAGCTTTCTCCTACGAGCAGTACTTC. This sequence encodes CASSLGLAFSYEQYF.

This clonotype was seen a few times. The J gene is TRBJ2-5, the V gene TRBV7-6; no clear D. Deletions cut 5 bases from V and 0 bases from J, with 13 bases between. This CDR3 is 15 amino acids long. Germline V gene lookup returns CDR1 SGHVS and CDR2 FNYEAQ. CDR3 DNA sequence: TGTGCCAGCAGCGACGGACCACGGTACCAAGAGACCCAGTACTTC. Residues: CASSDGPRYQETQYF.

The CDR3 here is CATRDRVFMNTEAFF. CDR3 sequence (DNA): TGTGCCACCAGGGACAGGGTCTTCATGAACACTGAAGCTTTCTTT. This sequence joins TRBV4-2 and TRBJ1-1, with 9 bases that match TRBD1. This CDR3 is 15 amino acids long. Germline CDR1 is LGHNA and CDR2 is YNFKEQ. Trimming removed 10 bases from V and 0 bases from J; junction bases left unmatched: 9.

This clonotype appeared a single time. This chain joins TRBV10-3 and TRBJ2-7; 12 positions match TRBD2. The germline CDR1 and CDR2 sequences are ENHRY and SYGVKD. Trimming at V came to 6 bases and at J to 6 bases, leaving 9 bases not matched to a gene. The CDR3 is made up of 15 amino acids. CDR3 in amino acids: CAISYKLAGGSEQYF. As DNA, the CDR3 is TGTGCCATCAGCTATAAACTAGCGGGGGGATCCGAGCAGTACTTC.

V and J are TRBV7-2 and TRBJ2-1; maybe TRBD2 (5 bases). The V gene lost 2 bases and the J gene lost 1 base, with 9 bases spanning the gap. Germline V lookup: CDR1 SGHTA, CDR2 FQGNSA. This CDR3 spans 15 amino acids. Written as DNA, the CDR3 is TGTGCCAGCAGCTTAATGAGCGGTTCCTACAATGAGCAGTTCTTC. As protein: CASSLMSGSYNEQFF.

This clonotype was detected only once. This chain connects TRBV6-5 to TRBJ2-7; tentative D call: TRBD1 (5 bases). CDR1 is MNHEY, CDR2 SVGAGI, per germline. The V gene lost 6 bases and the J gene lost 6 bases, with 15 bases spanning the gap. CDR3 size: 13 residues. CDR3 nucleotide sequence: TGTGCCAGCAGGAGAAACGACAGATCCGAGCAGTACTTC. Protein product: CASRRNDRSEQYF.

The chain recombines TRBV12-3 or TRBV12-4 with TRBJ2-1; 9 bases align to TRBD1. The CDR3 contains 18 residues. Germline trimming cut 8 bases from V and 4 bases from J; bases unmatched to any gene: 18. The CDR3 is CASRGDRERGVKYNEQFF. The CDR3 DNA follows: TGTGCCAGCCGCGGGGACAGGGAAAGGGGTGTGAAGTACAATGAGCAGTTCTTC.

This rearrangement joins TRBV6-8 to TRBJ2-5; unclear D gene. The germline CDR1 and CDR2 sequences are MNHGY and SAAAGT. Trimming removed 5 bases from V and 1 base from J, with 8 bases in between. The CDR3 spans 13 residues. The CDR3 nucleotides are TGTGCCAGCAGTCGACCTACCCAAGAGACCCAGTACTTC. Protein sequence: CASSRPTQETQYF.

V gene TRBV20-1 combines with J gene TRBJ1-4, with unresolved D. The CDR3 has 17 residues. CDR1 and CDR2 from the germline V gene are DFQATT and SNEGSKA (reference sequence). Trimming removed 3 bases at V and 1 base at J, with 18 bases between. DNA of the CDR3: TGCAGTGCTAGGGCGTCAAGGGAATATAAAACTAATGAAAAACTGTTTTTT. This sequence encodes CSARASREYKTNEKLFF.

The chain couples TRBV2 to TRBJ2-5; no firm D call. This CDR3 has 14 amino acids. Trimming pared 4 bases from V and 5 bases from J, leaving 14 bases between. Germline CDR1 SNHLY, CDR2 FYNNEI. The CDR3 region is CASSGETSGETQYF. The CDR3 coding sequence is TGTGCCAGCAGTGGGGAAACCTCCGGGGAGACCCAGTACTTC. The full variable domain, its missing parts supplied by reference TRBV2 and TRBJ2-5, is EPEVTQTPSHQVTQMGQEVILRCVPISNHLYFYWYRQILGQKVEFLVSFYNNEISEKSEIFDDQFSVERPDGSNFTLKIRSTKLEDSAMYFCASSGETSGETQYFGPGTRLLVL.

This clonotype was detected many times. This chain connects TRBV7-6 to TRBJ2-2; a weak D match, TRBD1 (6 bases). This CDR3 region has 17 residues. Germline V gene sequence: CDR1 SGHVS, CDR2 FNYEAQ. V lost 0 bases to trimming and J lost 5 bases, with 16 bases between them. CDR3 region: CASSLARNRAATGELFF. The CDR3, as DNA: TGTGCCAGCAGCTTAGCGCGTAACAGGGCGGCGACCGGGGAGCTGTTTTTT. Full variable domain (rest looked up from reference TRBV7-6 and TRBJ2-2): GAGVSQSPRYKVTKRGQDVALRCDPISGHVSLYWYRQALGQGPEFLTYFNYEAQQDKSGLPNDRFSAERPEGSISTLTIQRTEQRDSAMYRCASSLARNRAATGELFFGEGSRLTVL.

The chain recombines TRBV7-9 with TRBJ2-3; 7 bases align to TRBD2. J lost 4 bases, V lost 7 bases, and 11 bases had no gene match. Germline V lookup: CDR1 SEHNR, CDR2 FQNEAQ (reference sequence). The CDR3 is 15 amino acids. The CDR3 reads CASILPLGGADTQYF. CDR3 nucleotide sequence: TGTGCCAGCATACTCCCGTTGGGGGGGGCAGATACGCAGTATTTT.

The V call is TRBV2, the J call TRBJ1-3; 10 bases match TRBD1. Trimming at V came to 11 bases and at J to 4 bases, leaving 11 bases not matched to a gene. The CDR3 sequence is 15 residues long. CDR1 and CDR2 (germline): SNHLY, FYNNEI. CDR3 amino acids: CAGKTGGAKGNTIYF. CDR3 nucleotide sequence: TGTGCCGGGAAGACAGGGGGCGCGAAAGGAAACACCATATATTTT.

This chain connects TRBV7-9 to TRBJ2-7; 7 bases align to TRBD1. Trimming took 4 bases from V and 3 from J; bases not matched to a gene: 6. Germline CDR1 reads SEHNR; CDR2 reads FQNEAQ (reference sequence). The CDR3 length is 14 residues. The CDR3 region is CASSSHRDSYEQYF. CDR3 coding DNA: TGTGCCAGCAGCTCCCACCGGGACAGCTACGAGCAGTACTTC.

This clonotype was seen only a few times. V and J are TRBV29-1 and TRBJ1-1, with unresolved D. Trimming stripped 7 bases from V and 2 bases from J, with 8 bases between. The length of the CDR3 is 11 residues. Germline assignment: CDR1 SQVTM and CDR2 ANQGSEA. This chain's CDR3 is CSGRANTEAFF. CDR3 nucleotide sequence: TGCAGCGGGCGTGCCAACACTGAAGCTTTCTTT.

This chain connects TRBV7-2 to TRBJ2-7; perhaps TRBD1 as D (6 bases). V was trimmed by 4 bases and J by 2 bases, leaving 12 bases between them. CDR1 and CDR2 (germline): SGHTA, FQGNSA. This CDR3 spans 14 amino acids. The CDR3 DNA reads as TGTGCCAGCAGCTCGAAAAGGACAGCCTACGAGCAGTACTTC. Residues: CASSSKRTAYEQYF.

The chain is built from TRBV2 and TRBJ1-2; D gene ambiguous. In germline, CDR1 is SNHLY, CDR2 FYNNEI. V was cut by 7 bases and J by 7 bases, with 13 bases left in between. The CDR3 is 12 amino acids. The CDR3 protein is CASNTRVIGYTF. The CDR3 coding sequence is TGTGCCAGCAACACACGGGTGATTGGCTACACCTTC.

This chain uses TRBV12-5 with TRBJ2-7; D possibly corresponds to TRBD1 (5 bases). The CDR3 totals 11 residues. The germline gives CDR1 LGHNT, CDR2 FRNRAP. The V gene lost 7 bases and the J gene lost 4 bases, with 8 bases spanning the gap. DNA for the CDR3: TGTGCTAGTGCCAGGGCTTACGAGCAGTACTTC. This gives the protein CASARAYEQYF.

This clonotype has just one count. This chain joins TRBV7-8 and TRBJ2-7, with TRBD1 as a possible D gene (6 bases). This CDR3 contains 15 residues. The V gene lost 5 bases and the J gene lost 3 bases, with 17 bases spanning the gap. Germline CDR1 SGHVS, CDR2 FQNEAQ. As DNA, the CDR3 is TGTGCCAGCAGCCCACCACCCGGGACAAACTACGAGCAGTACTTC. Residues: CASSPPPGTNYEQYF.

There are a few counts of this clonotype. The rearrangement uses TRBV10-3 and TRBJ2-7; no firm D call. Trimming removed 7 bases at V and 6 bases at J, with 10 bases between. CDR1 and CDR2 (germline): ENHRY, SYGVKD. The CDR3 extends over 11 amino acids. The CDR3 loop is CAITSGAEQYF. CDR3 DNA: TGTGCCATCACATCAGGAGCCGAGCAGTACTTC.

CDR3 nucleotide sequence: TGCAGTGCTCGGTCGGCTAGCGGGAGGGCCTTCACCGGGGAGCTGTTTTTT. It translates to CSARSASGRAFTGELFF. This chain links TRBV20-1 with TRBJ2-2, with 12 bases aligning to TRBD2. In germline, CDR1 is DFQATT, CDR2 SNEGSKA (reference sequence). The CDR3 totals 17 residues. V lost 5 bases and J lost 4; bases outside the gene matches: 11.

The V gene is TRBV19, the J gene TRBJ1-6, with D uncertain. Trimming removed 4 bases at V and 7 bases at J, with 8 bases between. Germline CDR1 is LNHDA and CDR2 is SQIVND (reference sequence). This CDR3 spans 13 amino acids. In nucleotides, the CDR3 is TGTGCCAGTAGTAATCAAGGAAATTCACCCCTCCACTTT. Encoded protein: CASSNQGNSPLHF.

This sequence joins TRBV7-2 and TRBJ2-1; D is possibly TRBD2 (5 bases). Germline assignment: CDR1 SGHTA and CDR2 FQGNSA. Trimming took 2 bases from V and 4 from J, leaving 12 bases between them. CDR3 length: 15 amino acids. This CDR3 reads CASSLPGSPYNEQFF. In nucleotides, the CDR3 is TGTGCCAGCAGCTTACCGGGGAGCCCATACAATGAGCAGTTCTTC.

J is TRBJ1-2 and V is TRBV7-2; D is unclear. V was trimmed by 1 base and J by 8 bases, leaving 14 bases between them. The germline V gene encodes CDR1 SGHTA and CDR2 FQGNSA. The CDR3 sequence is 14 residues long. CDR3 residues: CASSLGLGNSGYTF. CDR3 bases: TGTGCCAGCAGCTTAGGACTGGGTAATTCCGGCTACACCTTC.